What follows is one T cell receptor beta chain and its context. Its antigen is still unknown. The sample comes from a study of blood T cells in healthy people across ages. Healthy individuals of Caucasian origin from Russia, aged about 6 to 100, served as donors. The second PCR ran about 6 to 12 cycles with a sample-barcoded 5' primer and J-beta primers. Tags on each cDNA molecule came from a template-switch adaptor with 12 random nucleotides. From the 5' RACE reads, TCRdb called clonotypes with MiXCR, one entry per CDR3 protein. The table records some 370,000 distinct CDR3 sequences, over 45% of them present only once. The study, taken as a whole, reports: Long-lived donors exceeded aged donors in naive CD4+ cells and diversity.

The sequenced sample consisted of blood. The TCR was taken from a man aged 55-75 years in good health.

In DNA form, the CDR3 reads TGTGCCAGCAGTTTACCCTCAAGCGGAGAGACCCAGTACTTC. As protein: CASSLPSSGETQYF. The chain uses TRBV28 and TRBJ2-5; D is perhaps TRBD2 (5 bases). The V end was cut by 2 bases, the J end by 4 bases, with 11 bases between. There are 14 residues in the CDR3. Germline V lookup: CDR1 MDHEN, CDR2 SYDVKM.